One TCR beta chain is described in this entry. The antigen remains undetermined. The V end was cut by 6 bases, the J end by 0 bases, with 15 bases between. The CDR3 contains 15 residues. Germline CDR1 and CDR2: SQVTM and ANQGSEA. This entry comes from a study of T cell responses to AZD1222 COVID-19 vaccine. Profiling relied on immunoSEQ multiplex PCR, and the TCRdb table lists in-frame clones only, not all of them. Of approximately 160,000 clones listed, about 91% were seen once; the top ten hold roughly 2%. Points from the study as a whole: Among those given AZD1222, only 6 or 7 were seropositive at baseline. Donors skewed white British and female; clonal diversity was possibly underestimated.

The TCR originated in an adult in good health. The gene calls are TRBV29-1 and TRBJ1-5; D ambiguous. Here the sequenced sample was peripheral blood, taken on day 0 of AZD1222 vaccination. The CDR3 here is CSVRDGPASNQPQHF. The CDR3 DNA reads as TGCAGCGTGCGGGATGGGCCGGCTAGCAATCAGCCCCAGCATTTT.